Presented here are 6 T cell receptor beta chains from one specimen sequenced in a study of blood T cell repertoires in COVID-19. Generated by immunoSEQ multiplex PCR, the TCRdb table keeps only in-frame clones and is missing some. The data contain 150,000 to 200,000 clones, roughly 84% of them singletons. Sequenced material: peripheral blood. The receptors were sampled from a human donor in a cohort sampled during active COVID-19.

V gene TRBV11-2 combines with J gene TRBJ2-3, with 7 bases identical to TRBD2. Germline V gene lookup returns CDR1 SGHAT and CDR2 FQNNGV. The CDR3 extends over 17 amino acids. Germline trimming cut 3 bases from V and 2 bases from J; bases unmatched to any gene: 11. The CDR3 reads CASSFFGGGPNTDTQYF. The CDR3 DNA reads as TGTGCCAGCAGCTTCTTCGGGGGAGGGCCTAACACAGATACGCAGTATTTT.

This chain links TRBV9 with TRBJ2-2, with 10 bases fitting TRBD1. This CDR3 has 14 residues. The germline V gene encodes CDR1 SGDLS and CDR2 YYNGEE. The junction had 3 bases not matched to a gene; V was cut back by 5 bases and J by 5 bases. DNA of the CDR3: TGTGCCAGCAGGTGGACAGGGGGGACCGGGGAGCTGTTTTTT. It translates to CASRWTGGTGELFF.

This clone occurred a few times. The chain is built from TRBV29-1 and TRBJ1-1; D unresolved. Per the germline V gene, CDR1 is SQVTM and CDR2 is ANQGSEA. The CDR3 runs 14 residues. V was pared by 5 bases and J by 1 base, with 14 bases between. This CDR3 is CSVLRGAENTEAFF. DNA of the CDR3: TGCAGCGTTTTGCGGGGTGCAGAGAACACTGAAGCTTTCTTT. The entire variable domain, with the rest obtained from reference TRBV29-1 and TRBJ1-1, is as follows: SAVISQKPSRDICQRGTSLTIQCQVDSQVTMMFWYRQQPGQSLTLIATANQGSEATYESGFVIDKFPISRPNLTFSTLTVSNMSPEDSSIYLCSVLRGAENTEAFFGQGTRLTVV.

The chain recombines TRBV3-1 (or the pseudogene TRBV3-2) with TRBJ2-7; no definite D call. V lost 4 bases to trimming and J lost 2 bases, with 12 bases between them. CDR1 is LGHDT and CDR2 is YNNKEL in the germline V gene (reference sequence). CDR3 length: 14 residues. The CDR3 DNA reads as TGTGCCAGCAGCCCCCAGGTGACGCCCTACGAGCAGTACTTC. Protein sequence: CASSPQVTPYEQYF.

As to this clone: This sample includes further DNA sequences coding for the same CDR3. Here the CDR3 reads CASSGRGYGYTF. The CDR3 region has the DNA TGTGCCAGCAGTGGACGGGGGTATGGCTACACCTTC. The gene calls are TRBV28 and TRBJ1-2, with D maybe TRBD1 (5 bases). This CDR3 contains 12 residues. CDR1 and CDR2 (germline): MDHEN, SYDVKM. Trimming left V 5 bases short and J 5 bases short, with 9 bases between.

The CDR3 here is CSASMATGINTEAFF. The CDR3 region has the DNA TGCAGTGCTAGTATGGCGACAGGGATTAACACTGAAGCTTTCTTT. The rearrangement links TRBV20-1 to TRBJ1-1; the match to TRBD1 covers 7 bases. V was clipped by 3 bases and J by 2 bases; unmatched bases: 9. The CDR3 is 15 residues long. CDR1 and CDR2 from the germline V gene are DFQATT and SNEGSKA (reference sequence).